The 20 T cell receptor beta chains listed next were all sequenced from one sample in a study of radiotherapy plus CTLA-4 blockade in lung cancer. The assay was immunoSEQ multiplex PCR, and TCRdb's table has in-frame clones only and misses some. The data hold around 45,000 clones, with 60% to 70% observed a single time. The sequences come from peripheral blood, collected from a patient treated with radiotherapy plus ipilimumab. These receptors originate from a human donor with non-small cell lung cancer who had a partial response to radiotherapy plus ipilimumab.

For the CDR3, the DNA is TGCGCCAGCAGTATTAGCGGGAACTTAGCAGATACGCAGTATTTT. It specifies CASSISGNLADTQYF. The chain recombines TRBV5-1 with TRBJ2-3; 8 bases map to TRBD2. Looked up from germline, CDR1 is SGHRS and CDR2 is YFSETQ. CDR3 length equals 15 residues. V dropped 5 bases and J dropped 4; count of bases not matched to a gene: 9.

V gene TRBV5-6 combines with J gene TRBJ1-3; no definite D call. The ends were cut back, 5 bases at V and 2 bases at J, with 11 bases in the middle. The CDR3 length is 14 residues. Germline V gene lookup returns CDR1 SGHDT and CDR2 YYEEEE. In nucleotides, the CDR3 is TGTGCCAGCAGTTCGACTGCTGCTGGAAACACCATATATTTT. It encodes CASSSTAAGNTIYF.

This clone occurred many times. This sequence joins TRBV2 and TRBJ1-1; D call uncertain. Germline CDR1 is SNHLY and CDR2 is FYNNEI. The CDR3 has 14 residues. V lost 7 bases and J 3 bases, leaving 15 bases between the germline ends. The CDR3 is CASIASGFDTEAFF. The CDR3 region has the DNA TGTGCCAGCATAGCGTCGGGGTTTGACACTGAAGCTTTCTTT.

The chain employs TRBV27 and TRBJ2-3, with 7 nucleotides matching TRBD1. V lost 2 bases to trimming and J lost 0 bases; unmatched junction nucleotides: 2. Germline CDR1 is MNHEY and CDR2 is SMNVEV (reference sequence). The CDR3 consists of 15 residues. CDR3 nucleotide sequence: TGTGCCAGCAGTTTAAGGGGACAGAGCACAGATACGCAGTATTTT. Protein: CASSLRGQSTDTQYF.

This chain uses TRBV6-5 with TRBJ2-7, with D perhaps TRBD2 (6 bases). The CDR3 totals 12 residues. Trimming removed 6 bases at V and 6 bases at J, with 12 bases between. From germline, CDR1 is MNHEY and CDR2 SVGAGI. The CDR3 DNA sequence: TGTGCCAGCAGGAAGCGGGCGGGCGAGCAGTACTTC. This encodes CASRKRAGEQYF.

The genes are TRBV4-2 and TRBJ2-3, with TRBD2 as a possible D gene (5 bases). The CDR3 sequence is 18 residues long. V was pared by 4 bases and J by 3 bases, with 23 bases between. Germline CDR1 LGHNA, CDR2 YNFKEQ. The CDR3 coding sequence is TGTGCCAGCAGCCGGCCAGACGATACGGGATCATGGACAGATACGCAGTATTTT. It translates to CASSRPDDTGSWTDTQYF.

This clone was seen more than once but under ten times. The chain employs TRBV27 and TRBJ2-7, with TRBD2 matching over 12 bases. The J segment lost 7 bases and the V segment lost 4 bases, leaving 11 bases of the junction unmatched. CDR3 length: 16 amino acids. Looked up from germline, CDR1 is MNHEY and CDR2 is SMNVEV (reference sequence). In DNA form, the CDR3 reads TGTGCCAGCAGTTATGCTAGCGGGAGGGCCCCACGAGAGCAGTACTTC. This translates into CASSYASGRAPREQYF.

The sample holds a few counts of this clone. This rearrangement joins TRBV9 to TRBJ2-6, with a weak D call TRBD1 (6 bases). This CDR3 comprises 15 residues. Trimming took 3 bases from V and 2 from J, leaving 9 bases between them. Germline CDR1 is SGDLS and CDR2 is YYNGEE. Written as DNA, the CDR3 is TGTGCCAGCAGCGCTTCAGGGGCTGGGGCCAACGTCCTGACTTTC. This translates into CASSASGAGANVLTF.

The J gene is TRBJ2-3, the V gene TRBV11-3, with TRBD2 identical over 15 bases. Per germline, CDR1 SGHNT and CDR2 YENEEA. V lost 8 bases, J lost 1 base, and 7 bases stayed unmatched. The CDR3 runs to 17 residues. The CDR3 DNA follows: TGTGCCAGCTCCCGGACTAGCGGGGGGGCGGGCACAGATACGCAGTATTTT. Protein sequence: CASSRTSGGAGTDTQYF.

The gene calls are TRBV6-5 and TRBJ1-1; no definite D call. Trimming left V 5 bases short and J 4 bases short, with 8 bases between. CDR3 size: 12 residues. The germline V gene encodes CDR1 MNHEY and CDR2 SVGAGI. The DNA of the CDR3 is TGTGCCAGCAGTGGCAGTCTCACTGAAGCTTTCTTT. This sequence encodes CASSGSLTEAFF.

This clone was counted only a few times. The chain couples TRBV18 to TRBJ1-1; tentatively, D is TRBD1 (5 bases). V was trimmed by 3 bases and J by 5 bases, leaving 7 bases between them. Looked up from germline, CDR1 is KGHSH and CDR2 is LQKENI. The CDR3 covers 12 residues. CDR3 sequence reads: CASSPRVTEAFF. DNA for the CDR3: TGTGCCAGCTCACCCAGGGTAACTGAAGCTTTCTTT.

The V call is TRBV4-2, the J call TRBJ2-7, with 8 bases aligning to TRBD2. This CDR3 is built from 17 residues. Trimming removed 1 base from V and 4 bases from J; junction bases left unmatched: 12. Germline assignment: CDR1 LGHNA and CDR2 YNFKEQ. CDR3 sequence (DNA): TGTGCCAGCAGCCAAGCCCTCGCGAGCGGGAGAGGATACGAGCAGTACTTC. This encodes CASSQALASGRGYEQYF.

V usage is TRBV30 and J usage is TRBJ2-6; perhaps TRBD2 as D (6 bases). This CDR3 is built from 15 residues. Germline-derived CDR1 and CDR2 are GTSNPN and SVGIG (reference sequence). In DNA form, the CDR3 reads TGTGCTTGGGGGGAGCCTCACTCTGGGGCCAACGTCCTGACTTTC. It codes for CAWGEPHSGANVLTF.

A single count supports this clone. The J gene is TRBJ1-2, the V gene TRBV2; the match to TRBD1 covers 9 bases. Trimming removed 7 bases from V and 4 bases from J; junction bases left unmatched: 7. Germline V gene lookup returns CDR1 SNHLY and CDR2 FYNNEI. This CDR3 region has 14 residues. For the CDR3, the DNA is TGTGCCAGCAATAGACAGGGGGGGTCCTATGGCTACACCTTC. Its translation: CASNRQGGSYGYTF.

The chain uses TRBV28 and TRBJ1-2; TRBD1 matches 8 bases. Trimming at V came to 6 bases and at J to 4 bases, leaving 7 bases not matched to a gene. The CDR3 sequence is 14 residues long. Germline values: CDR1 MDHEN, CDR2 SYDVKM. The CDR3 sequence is CASRGGQEAYGYTF. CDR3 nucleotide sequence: TGTGCCAGCAGGGGGGGACAGGAGGCCTATGGCTACACCTTC.

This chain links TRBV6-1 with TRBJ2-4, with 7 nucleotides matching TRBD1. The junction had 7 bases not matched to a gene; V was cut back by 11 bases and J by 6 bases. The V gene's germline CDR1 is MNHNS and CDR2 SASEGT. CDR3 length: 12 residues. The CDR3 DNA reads TGTGCCGCTAGACAGGGTGGAAACATTCAGTACTTC. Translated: CAARQGGNIQYF.

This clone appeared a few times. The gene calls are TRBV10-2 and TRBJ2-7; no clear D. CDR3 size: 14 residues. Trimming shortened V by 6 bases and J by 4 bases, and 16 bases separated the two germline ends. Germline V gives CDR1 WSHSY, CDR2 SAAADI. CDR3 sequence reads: CASSYRINSYEQYF. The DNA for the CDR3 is TGCGCCAGCAGCTACCGGATAAACAGTTACGAGCAGTACTTC.

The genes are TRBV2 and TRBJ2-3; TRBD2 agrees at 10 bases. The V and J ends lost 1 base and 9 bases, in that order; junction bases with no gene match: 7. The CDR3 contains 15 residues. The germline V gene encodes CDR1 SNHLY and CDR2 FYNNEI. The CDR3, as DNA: TGTGCCAGCAGTGAAGTGACTAGCGGGTGGGGGACGCAGTATTTT. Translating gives CASSEVTSGWGTQYF. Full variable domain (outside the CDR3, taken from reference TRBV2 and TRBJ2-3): EPEVTQTPSHQVTQMGQEVILRCVPISNHLYFYWYRQILGQKVEFLVSFYNNEISEKSEIFDDQFSVERPDGSNFTLKIRSTKLEDSAMYFCASSEVTSGWGTQYFGPGTRLTVL.

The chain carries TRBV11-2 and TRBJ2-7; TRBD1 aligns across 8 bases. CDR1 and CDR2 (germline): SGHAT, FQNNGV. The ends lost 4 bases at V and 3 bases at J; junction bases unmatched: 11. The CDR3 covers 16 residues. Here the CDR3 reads CASSSTPGQADYEQYF. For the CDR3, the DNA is TGTGCCAGCAGCTCAACACCGGGACAGGCTGACTACGAGCAGTACTTC. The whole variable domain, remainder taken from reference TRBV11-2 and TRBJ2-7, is EAGVAQSPRYKIIEKRQSVAFWCNPISGHATLYWYQQILGQGPKLLIQFQNNGVVDDSQLPKDRFSAERLKGVDSTLKIQPAKLEDSAVYLCASSSTPGQADYEQYFGPGTRLTVT.

For the CDR3, the DNA is TGTGCCAGCAGCGTTGATACACTGAACACTGAAGCTTTCTTT. It codes for CASSVDTLNTEAFF. The chain recombines TRBV7-9 with TRBJ1-1; D is unclear. V was pared by 5 bases and J by 0 bases, with 10 bases between. Looked up from germline, CDR1 is SEHNR and CDR2 is FQNEAQ (reference sequence). The CDR3 sequence is 14 residues long.